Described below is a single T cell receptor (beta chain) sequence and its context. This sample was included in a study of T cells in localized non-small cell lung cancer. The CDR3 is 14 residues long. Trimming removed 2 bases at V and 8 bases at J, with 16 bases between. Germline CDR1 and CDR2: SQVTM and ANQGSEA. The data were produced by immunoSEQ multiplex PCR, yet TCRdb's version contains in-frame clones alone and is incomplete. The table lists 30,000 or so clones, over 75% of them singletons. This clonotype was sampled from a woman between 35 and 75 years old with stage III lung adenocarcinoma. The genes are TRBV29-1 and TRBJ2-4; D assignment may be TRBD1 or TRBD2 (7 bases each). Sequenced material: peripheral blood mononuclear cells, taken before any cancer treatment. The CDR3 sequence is CSVEITPGGDIQYF. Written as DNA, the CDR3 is TGCAGCGTTGAAATTACGCCAGGGGGGGACATTCAGTACTTC.